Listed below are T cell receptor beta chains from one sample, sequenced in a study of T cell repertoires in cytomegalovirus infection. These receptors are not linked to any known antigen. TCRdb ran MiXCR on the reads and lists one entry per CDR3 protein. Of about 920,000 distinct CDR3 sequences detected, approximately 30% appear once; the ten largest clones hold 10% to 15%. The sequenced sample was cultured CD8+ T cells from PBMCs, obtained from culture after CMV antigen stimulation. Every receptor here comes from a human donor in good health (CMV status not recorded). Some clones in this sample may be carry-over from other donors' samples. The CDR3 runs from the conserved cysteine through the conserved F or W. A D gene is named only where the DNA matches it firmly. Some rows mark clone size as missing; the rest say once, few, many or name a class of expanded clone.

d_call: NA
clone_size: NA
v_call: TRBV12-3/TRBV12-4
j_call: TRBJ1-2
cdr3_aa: CACSYTLADGYTF
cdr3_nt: TGTGCCTGCAGTTACACCCTAGCCGATGGCTACACCTTC

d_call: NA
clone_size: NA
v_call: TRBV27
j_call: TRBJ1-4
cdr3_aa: CASSSAQVVGTTNEKLFF
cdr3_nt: TGTGCCAGCAGTTCGGCACAGGTGGTCGGCACAACTAATGAAAAACTGTTTTTT

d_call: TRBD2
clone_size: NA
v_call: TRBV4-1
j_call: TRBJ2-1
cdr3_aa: CASSQLGGGNEQFF
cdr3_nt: TGCGCCAGCAGCCAACTCGGGGGGGGCAATGAGCAGTTCTTC

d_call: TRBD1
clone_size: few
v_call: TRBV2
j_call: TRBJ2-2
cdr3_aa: CASRDETGVIGSGELFF
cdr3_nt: TGTGCCAGCAGAGACGAGACAGGGGTGATAGGGTCCGGGGAGCTGTTTTTT

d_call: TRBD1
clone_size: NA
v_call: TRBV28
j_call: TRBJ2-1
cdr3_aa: CVSSLTGVVEQFF
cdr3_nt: TGTGTCAGCAGTTTAACAGGGGTTGTTGAGCAGTTCTTC

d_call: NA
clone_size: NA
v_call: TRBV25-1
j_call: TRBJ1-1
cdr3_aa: CAADSLGTEAFF
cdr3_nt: TGTGCAGCGGACAGTCTCGGCACTGAAGCTTTCTTT

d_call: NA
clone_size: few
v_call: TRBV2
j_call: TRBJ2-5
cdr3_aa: CAGGGGLQETQYF
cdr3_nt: TGTGCAGGAGGAGGAGGACTCCAAGAGACCCAGTACTTC

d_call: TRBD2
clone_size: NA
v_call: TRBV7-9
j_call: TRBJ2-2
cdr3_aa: CASRRTSGNTGELFF
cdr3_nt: TGTGCCAGCAGACGGACTAGCGGGAACACCGGGGAGCTGTTTTTT

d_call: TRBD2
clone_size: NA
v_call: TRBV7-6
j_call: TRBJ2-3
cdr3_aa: CASSLGLAGVADTQYF
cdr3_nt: TGTGCCAGCAGCCTGGGACTAGCGGGGGTCGCAGATACGCAGTATTTT

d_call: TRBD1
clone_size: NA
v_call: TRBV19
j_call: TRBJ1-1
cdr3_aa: CASSIDLWGTGRNTEAFF
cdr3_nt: TGTGCCAGTAGTATAGATCTATGGGGGACAGGCCGAAACACTGAAGCTTTCTTT

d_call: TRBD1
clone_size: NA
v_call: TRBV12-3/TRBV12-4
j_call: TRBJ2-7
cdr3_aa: CASSTSRQGAKEQYF
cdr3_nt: TGTGCCAGCAGTACTTCTCGACAGGGGGCGAAAGAGCAGTACTTC

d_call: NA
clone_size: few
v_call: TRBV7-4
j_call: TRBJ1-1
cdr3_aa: CASRDGDEAFF
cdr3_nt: TGTGCCAGCCGGGACGGGGATGAAGCTTTCTTT

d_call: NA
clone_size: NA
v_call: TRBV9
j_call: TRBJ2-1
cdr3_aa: CASGIPGNEQFF
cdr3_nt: TGTGCCAGCGGCATCCCTGGCAATGAGCAGTTCTTC

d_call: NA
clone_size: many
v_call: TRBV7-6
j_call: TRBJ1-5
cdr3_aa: CASSALDINLLGNQPQHF
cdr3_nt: TGTGCCAGCAGCGCCCTAGATATAAACCTTTTAGGCAATCAGCCCCAGCATTTT

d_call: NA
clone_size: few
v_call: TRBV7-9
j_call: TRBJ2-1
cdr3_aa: CASTPPGNGRNNEQFF
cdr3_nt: TGTGCCAGCACCCCACCGGGGAACGGCAGGAACAATGAGCAGTTCTTC

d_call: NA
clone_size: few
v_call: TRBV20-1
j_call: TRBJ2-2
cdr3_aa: CSAPLRRTNTGELFF
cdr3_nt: TGCAGTGCTCCGCTCCGCCGGACGAACACCGGGGAGCTGTTTTTT

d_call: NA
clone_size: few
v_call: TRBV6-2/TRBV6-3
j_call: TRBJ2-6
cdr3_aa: CASSLGLIGANVLTF
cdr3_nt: TGTGCCAGCAGTTTGGGGCTAATCGGAGCCAACGTCCTGACTTTC

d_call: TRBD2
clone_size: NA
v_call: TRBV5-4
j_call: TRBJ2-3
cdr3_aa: CASSIPGLAGERDTQYF
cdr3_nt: TGTGCCAGCAGTATACCGGGACTAGCGGGGGAGAGGGATACGCAGTATTTT

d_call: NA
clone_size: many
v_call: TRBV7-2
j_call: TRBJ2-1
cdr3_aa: CASSLATNSYNEQFF
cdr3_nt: TGTGCCAGCAGCTTAGCGACTAACTCCTACAATGAGCAGTTCTTC

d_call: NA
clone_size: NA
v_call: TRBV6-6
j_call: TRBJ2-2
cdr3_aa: CASSLGRGLAGELFF
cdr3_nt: TGTGCCAGCAGTTTGGGTCGGGGTCTGGCCGGGGAGCTGTTTTTT

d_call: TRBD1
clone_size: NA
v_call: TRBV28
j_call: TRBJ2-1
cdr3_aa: CASSFNRGREQFF
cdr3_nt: TGTGCCAGCAGTTTTAACAGGGGGCGTGAGCAGTTCTTC

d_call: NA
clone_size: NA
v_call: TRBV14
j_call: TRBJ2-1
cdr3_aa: CASSQEYRGRDEQFF
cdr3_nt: TGTGCCAGCAGCCAAGAATATCGAGGGCGGGATGAGCAGTTCTTC

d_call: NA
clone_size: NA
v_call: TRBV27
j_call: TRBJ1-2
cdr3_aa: CASSASGTGYGYTF
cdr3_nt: TGTGCCAGCAGTGCATCAGGGACGGGGTATGGCTACACCTTC

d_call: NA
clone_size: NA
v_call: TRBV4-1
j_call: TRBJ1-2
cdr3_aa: CASSQDNPPMGYGYTF
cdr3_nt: TGCGCCAGCAGCCAAGATAATCCCCCCATGGGATATGGCTACACCTTC

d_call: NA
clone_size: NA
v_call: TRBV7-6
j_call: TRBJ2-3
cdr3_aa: CASSSTPERARRPSSTDTQYF
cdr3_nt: TGTGCCAGCAGCTCGACCCCCGAGAGGGCCCGCCGCCCGTCTAGCACAGATACGCAGTATTTT

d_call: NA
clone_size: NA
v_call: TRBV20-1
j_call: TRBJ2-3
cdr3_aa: CSASPPDTQYF
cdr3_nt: TGCAGTGCTAGTCCGCCAGATACGCAGTATTTT

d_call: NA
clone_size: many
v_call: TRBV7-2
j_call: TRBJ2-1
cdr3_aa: CASSRGYKFF
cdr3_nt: TGTGCCAGCAGTCGGGGATATAAGTTCTTC

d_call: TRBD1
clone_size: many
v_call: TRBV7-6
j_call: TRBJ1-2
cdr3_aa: CASSLATGGQGYTF
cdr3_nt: TGTGCCAGCAGCTTAGCGACAGGGGGCCAAGGCTACACCTTC